This TCR beta chain comes out of a study of blood T cells in healthy people across ages (dated by TCRdb to 2014 to 2015). At the level of the whole study: In model experiments, roughly one uniquely barcoded TCR beta cDNA molecule per two T cells was captured by template switching. To track age-related changes in TCR beta repertoire diversity, the study relied on deep sequencing normalized with unique cDNA molecular identifiers. Donors were grouped into four age groups: young (average about 15 years), middle-aged (about 40), aged (roughly 67) and long-lived (less than 85). Two additional independent replicas of 1 million unique cDNA reads from the same blood draw were analyzed for two donors (one aged 18 to 29 and one aged 80 or older). Donors of different ages were randomly distributed across sequencing lanes to avoid experimental bias.

CDR1 and CDR2 are read off the germline V gene (reference sequence) as SEHNR and FQNEAQ. The trim is 5 bases for V and 11 bases for J, with a gap of 15 bases between the germline ends. The CDR3 goes from the cysteine to the phenylalanine over 12 residues. Only CDR3 DNA remains: 36 bases, in frame from the first base. Regarding this clonotype: There is no known antigen for this receptor. Per-nucleotide qualities are absent, and no much larger clonotype sits a single base away.

The donors were 40 or so Caucasian individuals from Russia, aged roughly 6 to 100 years, who were systemically healthy. Each donor gave ten milliliters of peripheral blood, drawn into EDTA-treated Vacutainer tubes. Ficoll-Paque density-gradient centrifugation was used to isolate PBMCs, with at least 6.5 million per sample. Trizol reagent was used to extract total RNA from PBMCs, with at least 6 micrograms per sample. For every donor, an aliquot of PBMCs went through flow cytometry to measure the percentages of naive CD45RAhigh/CD27high T cells. Summary of the overall study and its limitations: The CMV infection status of donors was not known, potentially confounding age-related changes in expanded clonotypes. As age increased, observed TCR beta diversity per million T cells dropped in a roughly linear way, and a significant reduction was already evident by age 40. Estimates of total diversity from one million sequenced T cells were regarded as lower bounds and underestimates. The long-lived group showed more naive CD4+ T cells, fewer expanded clones and increased TCR diversity than the aged group, suggesting age selection. A strong correlation was found between observed TCR beta diversity and the percentage of naive T cells measured by flow cytometry. Bulk unsorted PBMC profiling prevented conclusive comparison of naive and antigen-experienced compartments.

The library relied on 5' RACE. TCRdb records Illumina HiSeq 2500 as the sequencer. A second PCR of about 6 to 11 cycles was performed with a sample-barcoded 5' primer and a J-beta primer mix. Each TCR beta cDNA molecule received a unique molecular identifier from a template-switch 5' adaptor carrying 12 random nucleotides. Each sample yielded at least 3 million CDR3-containing paired-end reads. First-strand cDNA was synthesized from all RNA with the Mint cDNA synthesis kit, primed by a TRBC-specific oligonucleotide. After uracil-DNA glycosylase treatment, a first 18-cycle PCR used universal primers M1SS and BC2_uni_R on all cDNA. On the study's bioinformatics: Each sample was normalized by randomly selecting 1 million high-quality reads, each carrying a distinct molecular identifier. Reads with shared molecular identifiers were discarded instead of being binned into consensus sequences. MiTCR, set to a Q25 quality threshold and the strictest error-elimination algorithm, was used for CDR3 identification, clonotype clustering and error correction. Lower-bound total TCR beta diversity was estimated with a nonparametric unseen species model using Euler transformation. Starting from the raw public reads, TCRdb applied fastp trimming at Q25, assembled clones with MiXCR and retained in-frame beta chains. Each entry is one CDR3 protein sequence, shown with its most common DNA and genes. In this record, the V and J calls reflect TCRdb's handling and not the investigators' own analysis. In all, the sample holds approximately 900,000 distinct CDR3 sequences, and approximately 49% of those were seen once. The ten largest clonotypes hold 13% of the sample.

This receptor was obtained from a young man in good health. Material: blood. The chain is assembled from TRBV7-9 and TRBJ1-2, with the D gene call left open. Here the CDR3 is given as CASSPGPSAYTF. The DNA reads as follows: TGTGCCAGCAGCCCTGGACCCTCAGCATACACCTTC.